These 24 T cell receptor beta chains share one sample of origin, sequenced in a study of T cell changes during pregnancy in multiple sclerosis. The assay was immunoSEQ multiplex PCR, and TCRdb's table has in-frame clones only and misses some. This table holds nearly 110,000 clones, 85% to 95% found once. Sample: peripheral blood, taken after pregnancy. The receptors derive from a female donor with multiple sclerosis, enrolled in a pregnancy study.

This clone was counted once. This chain connects TRBV19 to TRBJ2-6; D call uncertain. This CDR3 has 14 amino acids. CDR1 LNHDA and CDR2 SQIVND come from the germline V gene (reference sequence). V lost 3 bases to trimming and J lost 2 bases, with 5 bases between them. CDR3 sequence (DNA): TGTGCCAGTAGTATTCAGACTGGGGCCAACGTCCTGACTTTC. Translation: CASSIQTGANVLTF.

This chain joins TRBV30 and TRBJ1-2; 10 positions match TRBD1. V was pared by 5 bases and J by 4 bases, with 10 bases of the junction left unmatched. CDR3 length: 15 amino acids. The V gene's germline CDR1 is GTSNPN and CDR2 SVGIG (reference sequence). In DNA, the CDR3 is TGTGCCTGGCTAACGACAGGGGGCGCGGGCTATGGCTACACCTTC. It codes for CAWLTTGGAGYGYTF. The entire variable domain, with the rest obtained from reference TRBV30 and TRBJ1-2, is as follows: SQTIHQWPATLVQPVGSPLSLECTVEGTSNPNLYWYRQAAGRGLQLLFYSVGIGQISSEVPQNLSASRPQDRQFILSSKKLLLSDSGFYLCAWLTTGGAGYGYTFGSGTRLTVV.

This chain joins TRBV7-6 and TRBJ2-3, with D possibly being TRBD2 (5 bases). In germline, CDR1 is SGHVS, CDR2 FNYEAQ. V was pared by 3 bases and J by 3 bases, with 13 bases between. CDR3 length: 15 amino acids. CDR3 in DNA: TGTGCCAGCAGCTTTAAAGGAGGAGTGACAGATACGCAGTATTTT. It specifies CASSFKGGVTDTQYF. The complete variable domain, with remaining parts taken from reference TRBV7-6 and TRBJ2-3, reads GAGVSQSPRYKVTKRGQDVALRCDPISGHVSLYWYRQALGQGPEFLTYFNYEAQQDKSGLPNDRFSAERPEGSISTLTIQRTEQRDSAMYRCASSFKGGVTDTQYFGPGTRLTVL.

This CDR3 reads CASSLAPSYEQYF. As DNA, the CDR3 is TGTGCCAGCAGTTTGGCCCCTTCCTACGAGCAGTACTTC. The genes are TRBV28 and TRBJ2-7, with unresolved D. Germline V gene lookup returns CDR1 MDHEN and CDR2 SYDVKM. The CDR3 spans 13 residues. V lost 3 bases and J lost 1, with 7 bases in between.

The chain employs TRBV7-9 and TRBJ2-7; TRBD2 matches at 8 bases. Germline V gene sequence: CDR1 SEHNR, CDR2 FQNEAQ (reference sequence). This CDR3 has 14 residues. J lost 6 bases, V lost 5 bases, and 9 bases had no gene match. The CDR3 bases are TGTGCCAGCAGCATCGGGACTAGAGTCAGCGAGCAGTACTTC. It yields the protein CASSIGTRVSEQYF.

The J gene is TRBJ1-5, the V gene TRBV5-1; D gene uncertain. The CDR3 totals 14 residues. V was cut by 2 bases and J by 5 bases, with 11 bases left in between. The germline V gene encodes CDR1 SGHRS and CDR2 YFSETQ. The CDR3 DNA reads TGCGCCAGCAGCTTATCGGGGTCGGATCAGCCCCAGCATTTT. This encodes CASSLSGSDQPQHF. The full variable domain, completed using reference TRBV5-1 and TRBJ1-5, is KAGVTQTPRYLIKTRGQQVTLSCSPISGHRSVSWYQQTPGQGLQFLFEYFSETQRNKGNFPGRFSGRQFSNSRSEMNVSTLELGDSALYLCASSLSGSDQPQHFGDGTRLSIL.

The chain employs TRBV2 and TRBJ1-3; 7 bases align to TRBD1. The germline V gene has CDR1 SNHLY and CDR2 FYNNEI. The CDR3 loop spans 14 amino acids. Unmatched junction bases numbered 4, after V lost 6 bases and J lost 2 bases. The CDR3 loop reads CASRATGTGNTIYF. The DNA of the CDR3 is TGTGCCAGCAGGGCGACAGGGACTGGAAACACCATATATTTT.

The rearrangement uses TRBV28 and TRBJ2-7; weak D call: TRBD2 (6 bases). CDR1 and CDR2 (germline): MDHEN, SYDVKM. The CDR3 length is 11 residues. The germline V and J ends were trimmed by 8 bases and 5 bases, with 10 bases remaining between them. The CDR3, as DNA: TGTGCCAGCTGGGACTTCCACGAGCAGTACTTC. Amino acids: CASWDFHEQYF.

The chain joins TRBV6-5 to TRBJ1-5; unclear D gene. V was cut by 5 bases and J by 0 bases, with 11 bases left in between. Germline V gene lookup returns CDR1 MNHEY and CDR2 SVGAGI. This CDR3 spans 15 amino acids. CDR3 residues: CASSQWQNSNQPQHF. CDR3 bases: TGTGCCAGCAGTCAGTGGCAGAATAGCAATCAGCCCCAGCATTTT.

V is TRBV29-1 and J is TRBJ2-1; 12 bases fit TRBD2. J gave up 9 bases and V 6 bases, and 9 bases lay outside the gene matches. This CDR3 is 14 amino acids long. Germline V lookup: CDR1 SQVTM, CDR2 ANQGSEA. The CDR3, as DNA: TGCAGCGTAGGGACTAGCGGGCTTGGCGGTGAGCAGTTCTTC. Translated: CSVGTSGLGGEQFF.

This clone was detected only once. The rearrangement uses TRBV7-6 and TRBJ2-7; D is perhaps TRBD2 (6 bases). CDR1 and CDR2 (germline): SGHVS, FNYEAQ. The CDR3 has 14 amino acids. V lost 5 bases, J lost 6 bases, and 17 bases lay in between. CDR3 sequence: CASSPRDFGSEQYF. The CDR3 nucleotides are TGTGCCAGCAGCCCCCGGGACTTTGGGTCCGAGCAGTACTTC.

This chain links TRBV9 with TRBJ1-5; TRBD1 is a possible D gene (5 bases). This CDR3 region has 15 residues. Germline V gene sequence: CDR1 SGDLS, CDR2 YYNGEE. The V gene lost 3 bases and the J gene lost 6 bases, with 16 bases spanning the gap. The CDR3 DNA sequence: TGTGCCAGCAGCGACGGTGGGGGGGATTTTCAGCCCCAGCATTTT. Its translation is CASSDGGGDFQPQHF.

The V call is TRBV6-5, the J call TRBJ1-2; D gene ambiguous. The V end was cut by 7 bases, the J end by 4 bases, with 16 bases between. The CDR3 consists of 14 residues. CDR1 MNHEY and CDR2 SVGAGI come from the germline V gene. The CDR3 bases are TGTGCCAGCAAAGAAAAGAAGAGGTCCTATGGCTACACCTTC. Protein product: CASKEKKRSYGYTF.

V is TRBV9 and J is TRBJ2-3; 9 positions match TRBD2. Trimming cost V 0 bases and J 2 bases; bases outside gene matches: 4. The germline V gene has CDR1 SGDLS and CDR2 YYNGEE. This CDR3 comprises 16 residues. The CDR3 DNA is TGTGCCAGCAGCGTAGTTAGCGGGGGAGTCACAGATACGCAGTATTTT. It yields the protein CASSVVSGGVTDTQYF.

The chain recombines TRBV28 with TRBJ1-5; D might be TRBD1 (5 bases). Trimming stripped 1 base from V and 7 bases from J, with 11 bases between. The CDR3 totals 14 residues. Germline CDR1 reads MDHEN; CDR2 reads SYDVKM. The CDR3 region is CASSLSGDWQPQHF. CDR3 coding DNA: TGTGCCAGCAGTTTATCGGGGGATTGGCAGCCCCAGCATTTT. The full variable domain, in which reference TRBV28 and TRBJ1-5 provide the parts outside the CDR3, is DVKVTQSSRYLVKRTGEKVFLECVQDMDHENMFWYRQDPGLGLRLIYFSYDVKMKEKGDIPEGYSVSREKKERFSLILESASTNQTSMYLCASSLSGDWQPQHFGDGTRLSIL.

The chain has TRBV5-6 and TRBJ1-1, with D hard to call. The CDR3 loop spans 13 amino acids. Deletions cut 2 bases from V and 4 bases from J, with 9 bases between. Germline CDR1 reads SGHDT; CDR2 reads YYEEEE. The CDR3 loop is CASSFSEGTEAFF. The CDR3 bases are TGTGCCAGCAGCTTTAGCGAGGGCACTGAAGCTTTCTTT.

The J gene is TRBJ1-1, the V gene TRBV2; 9 nucleotides line up with TRBD1. The length of the CDR3 is 12 residues. The V and J ends lost 5 bases and 9 bases, in that order; junction bases with no gene match: 4. CDR1 is SNHLY, CDR2 FYNNEI, per germline. In DNA, the CDR3 is TGTGCCAGCAGTTCCGGGACAGGGCAAGCTTTCTTT. Protein sequence: CASSSGTGQAFF.

The chain recombines TRBV6-1 with TRBJ1-5, with D possibly matching TRBD1 (5 bases). Germline-derived CDR1 and CDR2 are MNHNS and SASEGT. Trimming removed 2 bases at V and 7 bases at J, with 15 bases between. CDR3 length: 15 amino acids. CDR3 region: CASSELGQGWQPQHF. The CDR3 DNA follows: TGTGCCAGCAGTGAACTGGGGCAGGGATGGCAGCCCCAGCATTTT.

The chain uses TRBV9 and TRBJ2-5; TRBD2 agrees at 7 bases. V was clipped by 1 base and J by 5 bases; unmatched bases: 11. This CDR3 has 16 residues. CDR1 SGDLS and CDR2 YYNGEE come from the germline V gene. This CDR3 is CASSVRGGDPGETQYF. The CDR3 coding sequence is TGTGCCAGCAGCGTACGTGGGGGGGACCCAGGGGAGACCCAGTACTTC.

The chain carries TRBV28 and TRBJ1-5, with D maybe TRBD1 (5 bases). Trimming removed 6 bases at V and 6 bases at J, with 12 bases between. CDR3 length equals 13 residues. The germline V gene encodes CDR1 MDHEN and CDR2 SYDVKM. In DNA form, the CDR3 reads TGTGCCAGCAGGCTTCCGGGACTTCAGCCCCAGCATTTT. Translated, it gives CASRLPGLQPQHF.

In its sample, this clone was seen a few times. The chain links TRBV6-1 to TRBJ1-1, with TRBD1 as a possible D gene (6 bases). The length of the CDR3 is 12 residues. Germline values: CDR1 MNHNS, CDR2 SASEGT. The V end lost 1 base, the J end lost 8 bases, and 8 bases lay between the germline ends. The CDR3, as DNA: TGTGCCAGCAGTGAAGGACAGGTCGAAGCTTTCTTT. Amino acids: CASSEGQVEAFF.

The chain is built from TRBV9 and TRBJ2-6; D remains unclear. Looked up from germline, CDR1 is SGDLS and CDR2 is YYNGEE. The V end was cut by 1 base, the J end by 0 bases, with 5 bases between. This CDR3 region has 15 residues. The chain's CDR3 is CASSVTHSGANVLTF. CDR3 in DNA: TGTGCCAGCAGCGTAACTCACTCTGGGGCCAACGTCCTGACTTTC. The whole variable domain, remainder taken from reference TRBV9 and TRBJ2-6, is DSGVTQTPKHLITATGQRVTLRCSPRSGDLSVYWYQQSLDQGLQFLIQYYNGEERAKGNILERFSAQQFPDLHSELNLSSLELGDSALYFCASSVTHSGANVLTFGAGSRLTVL.

This clone appeared once. The CDR3 region is CASRPRDRVEKLFF. The CDR3 nucleotides read TGTGCCAGCAGGCCACGGGACAGGGTCGAAAAACTGTTTTTT. The rearrangement joins TRBV27 to TRBJ1-4; 9 nucleotides match TRBD1. Germline V gene data show CDR1 as MNHEY and CDR2 as SMNVEV (reference sequence). V lost 6 bases to trimming and J lost 8 bases; unmatched junction nucleotides: 7. The CDR3 sequence is 14 residues long. Supplemented by reference TRBV27 and TRBJ1-4, the full variable domain reads EAQVTQNPRYLITVTGKKLTVTCSQNMNHEYMSWYRQDPGLGLRQIYYSMNVEVTDKGDVPEGYKVSRKEKRNFPLILESPSPNQTSLYFCASRPRDRVEKLFFGSGTQLSVL.

CDR3 coding DNA: TGTGCCAGCAGCCTTAATCATGGCTACACCTTC. This encodes CASSLNHGYTF. The gene calls are TRBV2 and TRBJ1-2; D remains ambiguous. This CDR3 is built from 11 residues. The germline V gene encodes CDR1 SNHLY and CDR2 FYNNEI. V was pared by 6 bases and J by 6 bases, with 8 bases between.